The clone carrying this TCR beta chain was detected only once. It was RNA transcripts that yielded the amplified TCR beta CDR3 regions. Using the HTBI primer set, a first-round RT-PCR was run on the TCR CDR3. A single record per CDR3 protein comes from TCRdb applying MiXCR to the multiplex PCR reads. This sample has about 420,000 distinct CDR3 sequences, with 15% to 19% found just once. This entry belongs to a study of T cells in Graves' hyperthyroidism and ophthalmopathy. Source material for PBMCs was less than 12 ml fresh peripheral blood. This CDR3 comprises 15 residues. Germline trimming cut 1 base from V and 6 bases from J; bases unmatched to any gene: 6. Germline values: CDR1 SGHDT, CDR2 YYEEEE.

The clonotype was recovered from a woman between 18 and 29 years old with Graves' hyperthyroidism. The V gene is TRBV5-6, the J gene TRBJ2-7, with 11 bases fitting TRBD2. The sample taken for sequencing was blood. The CDR3 region is CASSLTSGGRLEQYF. The CDR3 DNA sequence: TGTGCCAGCAGCTTGACTAGCGGGGGCCGACTCGAGCAGTACTTC. Supplemented by reference TRBV5-6 and TRBJ2-7, the full variable domain reads DAGVTQSPTHLIKTRGQQVTLRCSPKSGHDTVSWYQQALGQGPQFIFQYYEEEERQRGNFPDRFSGHQFPNYSSELNVNALLLGDSALYLCASSLTSGGRLEQYFGPGTRLTVT.